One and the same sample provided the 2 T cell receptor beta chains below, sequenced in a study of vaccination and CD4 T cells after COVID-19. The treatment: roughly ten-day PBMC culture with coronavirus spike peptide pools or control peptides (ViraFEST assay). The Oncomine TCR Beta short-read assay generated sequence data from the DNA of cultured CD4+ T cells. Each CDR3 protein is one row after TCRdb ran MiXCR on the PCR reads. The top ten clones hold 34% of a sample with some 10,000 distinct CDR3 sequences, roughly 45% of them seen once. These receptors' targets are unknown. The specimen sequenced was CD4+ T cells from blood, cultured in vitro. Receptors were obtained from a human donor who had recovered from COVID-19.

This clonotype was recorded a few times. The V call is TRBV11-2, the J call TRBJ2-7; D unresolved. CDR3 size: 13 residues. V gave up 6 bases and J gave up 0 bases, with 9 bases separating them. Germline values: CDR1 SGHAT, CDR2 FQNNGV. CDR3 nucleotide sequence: TGTGCCAGCAGGATGACTGCCTCCTACGAGCAGTACTTC. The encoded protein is CASRMTASYEQYF.

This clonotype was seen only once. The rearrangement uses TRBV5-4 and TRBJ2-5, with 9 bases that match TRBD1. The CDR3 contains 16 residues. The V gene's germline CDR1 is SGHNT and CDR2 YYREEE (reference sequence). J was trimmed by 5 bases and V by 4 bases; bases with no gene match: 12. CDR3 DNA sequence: TGTGCCAGCAGCCTCCCGGGACAGGGAAAATGGGAGACCCAGTACTTC. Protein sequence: CASSLPGQGKWETQYF.